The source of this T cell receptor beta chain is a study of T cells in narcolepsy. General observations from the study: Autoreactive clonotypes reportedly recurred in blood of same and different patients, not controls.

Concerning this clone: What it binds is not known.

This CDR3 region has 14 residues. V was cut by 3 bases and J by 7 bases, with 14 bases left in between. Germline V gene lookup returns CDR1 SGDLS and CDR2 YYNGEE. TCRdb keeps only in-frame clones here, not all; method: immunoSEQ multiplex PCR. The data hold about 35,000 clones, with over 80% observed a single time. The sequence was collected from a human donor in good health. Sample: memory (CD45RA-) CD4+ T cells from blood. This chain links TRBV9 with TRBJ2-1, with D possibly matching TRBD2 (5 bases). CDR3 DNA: TGTGCCAGCAGCGGAACCGGGGTTAAGAATGAGCAGTTCTTC. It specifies CASSGTGVKNEQFF.